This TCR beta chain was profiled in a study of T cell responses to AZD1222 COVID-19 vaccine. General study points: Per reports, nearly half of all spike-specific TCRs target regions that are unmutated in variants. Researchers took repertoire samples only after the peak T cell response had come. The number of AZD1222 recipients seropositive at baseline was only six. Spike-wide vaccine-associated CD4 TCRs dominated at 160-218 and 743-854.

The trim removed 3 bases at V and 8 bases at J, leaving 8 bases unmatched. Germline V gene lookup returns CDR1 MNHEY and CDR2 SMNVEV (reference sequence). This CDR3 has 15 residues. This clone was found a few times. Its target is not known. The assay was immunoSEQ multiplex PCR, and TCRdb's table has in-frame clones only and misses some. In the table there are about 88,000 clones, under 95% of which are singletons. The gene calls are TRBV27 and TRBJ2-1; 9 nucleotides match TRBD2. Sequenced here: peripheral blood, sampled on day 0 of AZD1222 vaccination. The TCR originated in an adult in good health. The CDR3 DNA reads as TGTGCCAGCAGTTTGACCCCGGGACTAGCATATGAGCAGTTCTTC. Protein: CASSLTPGLAYEQFF.